The 20 T cell receptor beta chains below come from one sample, sequenced in a study of blood T cell repertoires in COVID-19. The assay was immunoSEQ multiplex PCR, and TCRdb's table has in-frame clones only and misses some. The table includes some 150,000 clones, more than 75% detected once. The sample was peripheral blood. The receptor set was obtained from a man in his sixties with active or convalescent COVID-19.

CDR3 sequence reads: CASSAGTGESEQYF. CDR3 sequence (DNA): TGTGCCAGCAGCGCCGGGACAGGGGAATCCGAGCAGTACTTC. This rearrangement joins TRBV5-5 to TRBJ2-7, with 10 nucleotides matching TRBD1. CDR3 length: 14 residues. CDR1 is SGHKS, CDR2 YYEKEE, per germline (reference sequence). V trimming: 4 bases; J trimming: 6 bases; junction bases outside the gene matches: 7.

This sequence joins TRBV19 and TRBJ2-1, with 8 nucleotides matching TRBD2. The J segment lost 4 bases and the V segment lost 5 bases, leaving 4 bases of the junction unmatched. This CDR3 is 14 amino acids long. Germline V lookup: CDR1 LNHDA, CDR2 SQIVND (reference sequence). The CDR3 is CASSGSGSYNEQFF. The CDR3 nucleotides are TGTGCCAGTAGTGGAAGCGGGAGTTACAATGAGCAGTTCTTC.

The genes are TRBV27 and TRBJ2-1; D is unresolved. CDR1 MNHEY and CDR2 SMNVEV come from the germline V gene (reference sequence). The V end lost 6 bases, the J end lost 4 bases, and 10 bases lay between the germline ends. The CDR3 consists of 13 residues. CDR3 in DNA: TGTGCCAGCAGCCCCCCCCCGTACAATGAGCAGTTCTTC. Residues: CASSPPPYNEQFF.

As to this clone: The DNA is omitted, as the CDR3 cannot be located on it reliably, and the CDR3 follows TCRdb's listing. This CDR3 is CASSFGPGWNQPQHF. The rearrangement links TRBV28 to TRBJ1-5; the table's D call, TRBD1, was not checked against the DNA. The CDR3 has 15 amino acids, counting both end residues. CDR1 MDHEN and CDR2 SYDVKM come from the germline V gene.

V and J are TRBV5-4 and TRBJ2-5; D gene uncertain. V was shortened by 2 bases and J by 0 bases, with 8 bases between the two germline ends. The CDR3 covers 14 residues. CDR1 is SGHNT and CDR2 is YYREEE in the germline V gene (reference sequence). CDR3 coding DNA: TGTGCCAGCAGCTTTACAGTAAACCAAGAGACCCAGTACTTC. Its protein is CASSFTVNQETQYF.

J is TRBJ1-1 and V is TRBV7-8; D remains ambiguous. Germline CDR1 is SGHVS and CDR2 is FQNEAQ. This CDR3 is built from 16 residues. Trimming removed 4 bases at V and 1 base at J, with 16 bases between. CDR3 residues: CASSSLASGSNTEAFF. The CDR3 DNA sequence: TGTGCCAGCAGCTCATTGGCCTCGGGTTCGAACACTGAAGCTTTCTTT.

This clone has only one observation. The chain recombines TRBV6-2 or TRBV6-3 with TRBJ1-6, with D tentatively TRBD1 (6 bases). Germline values: CDR1 MNHEY, CDR2 SVGEGT. This CDR3 is 15 amino acids long. Trimming pared 6 bases from V and 8 bases from J, leaving 17 bases between. The CDR3 region has the DNA TGTGCCAGCAGCCACCCGACAGGAATGGATTCACCCCTCCACTTT. This sequence encodes CASSHPTGMDSPLHF.

The rearrangement joins TRBV29-1 to TRBJ2-2; D not certain. The CDR3 consists of 13 residues. Germline loops: CDR1 SQVTM, CDR2 ANQGSEA. Trimming cost V 3 bases and J 1 base, with 6 bases left between them. This CDR3 reads CSVDEKNTGELFF. In DNA form, the CDR3 reads TGCAGCGTTGATGAGAAGAACACCGGGGAGCTGTTTTTT.

CDR3 DNA: TGTGCCAGCAGCCAATTAGTCCCGAACACTGAAGCTTTCTTT. Residues: CASSQLVPNTEAFF. This chain connects TRBV14 to TRBJ1-1, with D hard to call. The germline gives CDR1 SGHDN, CDR2 FVKESK. The CDR3 runs 14 residues. Trimming removed 2 bases at V and 1 base at J, with 8 bases between. Variable domain in full (rest from reference TRBV14 and TRBJ1-1): EAGVTQFPSHSVIEKGQTVTLRCDPISGHDNLYWYRRVMGKEIKFLLHFVKESKQDESGMPNNRFLAERTGGTYSTLKVQPAELEDSGVYFCASSQLVPNTEAFFGQGTRLTVV.

The genes are TRBV18 and TRBJ1-6, with D hard to call. The V end lost 3 bases, the J end lost 7 bases, and 7 bases lay between the germline ends. The CDR3 runs 13 residues. Germline loops: CDR1 KGHSH, CDR2 LQKENI. This chain's CDR3 is CASSPSGNSPLHF. The CDR3 region has the DNA TGTGCCAGCTCACCGTCCGGGAATTCACCCCTCCACTTT.

This clone occurred a few times. The CDR3 loop reads CASSAPTGSIEQYF. Here the CDR3 DNA reads TGTGCCAGCAGCGCCCCGACAGGGTCCATCGAGCAGTACTTC. The J gene is TRBJ2-7, the V gene TRBV7-8, with TRBD1 matching over 7 bases. The CDR3 is made up of 14 amino acids. V lost 5 bases to trimming and J lost 6 bases; unmatched junction nucleotides: 10. The germline V gene encodes CDR1 SGHVS and CDR2 FQNEAQ.

J is TRBJ2-3 and V is TRBV19; 8 bases line up with TRBD1. The junction had 7 bases not matched to a gene; V was cut back by 9 bases and J by 5 bases. There are 13 residues in the CDR3. Germline V gene data show CDR1 as LNHDA and CDR2 as SQIVND (reference sequence). The chain's CDR3 is CASGQGFGDTQYF. The CDR3 DNA follows: TGTGCCAGCGGACAGGGTTTCGGAGATACGCAGTATTTT.

The chain carries TRBV3-1 (or the pseudogene TRBV3-2) and TRBJ1-1; tentative D call: TRBD1 (6 bases). With 0 bases removed from V and 6 bases from J, the gap between germline ends came to 14 bases. The V gene's germline CDR1 is LGHDT and CDR2 YNNKEL (reference sequence). This CDR3 comprises 15 residues. For the CDR3, the DNA is TGTGCCAGCAGCCAAGATCGGAAAGGGGGGGCTGAAGCTTTCTTT. This codes for CASSQDRKGGAEAFF.

This chain joins TRBV18 and TRBJ1-2; D not certain. The V gene lost 4 bases and the J gene lost 4 bases, with 7 bases spanning the gap. Per the germline V gene, CDR1 is KGHSH and CDR2 is LQKENI. The CDR3 is made up of 12 amino acids. CDR3 loop: CASSLRSYGYTF. CDR3 DNA: TGTGCCAGCTCACTGCGAAGCTATGGCTACACCTTC. Full variable domain (rest looked up from reference TRBV18 and TRBJ1-2): NAGVMQNPRHLVRRRGQEARLRCSPMKGHSHVYWYRQLPEEGLKFMVYLQKENIIDESGMPKERFSAEFPKEGPSILRIQQVVRGDSAAYFCASSLRSYGYTFGSGTRLTVV.

The rearrangement joins TRBV28 to TRBJ1-5, with TRBD1 identical over 7 bases. The germline gives CDR1 MDHEN, CDR2 SYDVKM. The V segment lost 2 bases and the J segment 2 bases; nucleotides outside the gene matches: 0. CDR3 length: 14 amino acids. CDR3 residues: CASSLGTGNQPQHF. CDR3 nucleotide sequence: TGTGCCAGCAGTTTAGGGACAGGCAATCAGCCCCAGCATTTT.

The CDR3 nucleotides are TGTGCCACCAGTGAGGCAGGGGGGTACAATGAGCAGTTCTTC. Protein sequence: CATSEAGGYNEQFF. The gene calls are TRBV24-1 and TRBJ2-1; D might be TRBD1 (7 bases). Trimming left V 4 bases short and J 4 bases short, with 10 bases between. Germline lookup yields CDR1 KGHDR and CDR2 SFDVKD. The CDR3 sequence is 14 residues long.

The chain combines TRBV28 with TRBJ2-5; 8 bases map to TRBD1. This CDR3 is 15 amino acids long. CDR1 and CDR2 (germline): MDHEN, SYDVKM. Trimming at V came to 3 bases and at J to 5 bases, leaving 8 bases not matched to a gene. CDR3: CASSFPGQGGETQYF. CDR3 sequence (DNA): TGTGCCAGCAGTTTCCCTGGACAGGGTGGGGAGACCCAGTACTTC.

The chain has TRBV18 and TRBJ2-5; 9 nucleotides match TRBD1. V lost 3 bases, J lost 2 bases, and 7 bases stayed unmatched. The CDR3 runs 16 residues. Per the germline V gene, CDR1 is KGHSH and CDR2 is LQKENI. The CDR3 DNA is TGTGCCAGCTCACCGCGGACAGGGGATAAGCAAGAGACCCAGTACTTC. Protein product: CASSPRTGDKQETQYF.

This clone showed up just once. CDR3 DNA: TGTGCCAGCGAGAATCTTCTCTGGAGTAGCAATCAGCCCCAGCATTTT. As protein: CASENLLWSSNQPQHF. The chain is built from TRBV21-1 and TRBJ1-5. TRBV21-1 is a pseudogene locus. There are 16 residues in the CDR3.

The V call is TRBV9, the J call TRBJ2-7; TRBD2 is a possible D gene (6 bases). The CDR3 spans 14 residues. The ends were cut back, 0 bases at V and 2 bases at J, with 9 bases in the middle. CDR1 is SGDLS and CDR2 is YYNGEE in the germline V gene. CDR3 DNA sequence: TGTGCCAGCAGCGTAGACGCGGGAACCTACGAGCAGTACTTC. This codes for CASSVDAGTYEQYF. Combining the CDR3 with reference TRBV9 and TRBJ2-7 gives the whole variable domain DSGVTQTPKHLITATGQRVTLRCSPRSGDLSVYWYQQSLDQGLQFLIQYYNGEERAKGNILERFSAQQFPDLHSELNLSSLELGDSALYFCASSVDAGTYEQYFGPGTRLTVT.